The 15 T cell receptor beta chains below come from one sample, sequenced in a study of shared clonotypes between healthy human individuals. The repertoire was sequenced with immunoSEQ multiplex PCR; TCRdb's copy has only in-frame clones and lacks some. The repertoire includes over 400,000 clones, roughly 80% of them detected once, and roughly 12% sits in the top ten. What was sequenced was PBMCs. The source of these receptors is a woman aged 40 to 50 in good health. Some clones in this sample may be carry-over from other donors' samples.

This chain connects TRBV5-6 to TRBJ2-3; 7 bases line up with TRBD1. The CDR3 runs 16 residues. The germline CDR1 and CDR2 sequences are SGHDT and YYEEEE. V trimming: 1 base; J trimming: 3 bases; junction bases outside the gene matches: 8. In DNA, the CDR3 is TGTGCCAGCAGCTTGTCCAGGGGGATTGAGACAGATACGCAGTATTTT. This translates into CASSLSRGIETDTQYF.

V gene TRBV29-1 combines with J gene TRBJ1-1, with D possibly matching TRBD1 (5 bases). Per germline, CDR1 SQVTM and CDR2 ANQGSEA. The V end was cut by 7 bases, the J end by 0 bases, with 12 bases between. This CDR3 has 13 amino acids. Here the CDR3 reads CSDYRQLNTEAFF. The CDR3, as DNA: TGCAGCGACTATCGACAGTTGAACACTGAAGCTTTCTTT.

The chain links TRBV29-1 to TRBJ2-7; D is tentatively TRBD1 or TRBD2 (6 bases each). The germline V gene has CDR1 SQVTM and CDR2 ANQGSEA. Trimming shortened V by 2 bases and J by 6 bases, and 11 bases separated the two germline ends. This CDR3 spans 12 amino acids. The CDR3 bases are TGCAGCGTTGAAATGGGGGGCGGCGAGCAGTACTTC. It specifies CSVEMGGGEQYF.

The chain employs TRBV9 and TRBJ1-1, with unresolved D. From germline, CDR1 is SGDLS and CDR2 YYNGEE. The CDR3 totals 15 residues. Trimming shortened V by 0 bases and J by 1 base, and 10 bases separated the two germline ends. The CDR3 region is CASSVDSLANTEAFF. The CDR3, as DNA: TGTGCCAGCAGCGTAGATAGTTTGGCGAACACTGAAGCTTTCTTT.

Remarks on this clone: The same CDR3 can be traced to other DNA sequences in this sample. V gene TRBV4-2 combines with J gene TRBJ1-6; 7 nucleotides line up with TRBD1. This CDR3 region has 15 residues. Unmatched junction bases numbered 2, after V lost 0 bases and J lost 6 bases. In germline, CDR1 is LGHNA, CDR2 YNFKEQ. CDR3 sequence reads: CASSQDWDSNSPLHF. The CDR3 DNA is TGTGCCAGCAGCCAAGATTGGGACAGTAATTCACCCCTCCACTTT.

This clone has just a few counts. CDR3 protein: CASSPITSSYNEQFF. DNA of the CDR3: TGCGCCAGCAGCCCGATAACAAGCTCCTACAATGAGCAGTTCTTC. This chain joins TRBV5-1 and TRBJ2-1; D uncertain. V was trimmed by 4 bases and J by 0 bases, leaving 11 bases between them. The CDR3 is made up of 15 amino acids. From germline, CDR1 is SGHRS and CDR2 YFSETQ.

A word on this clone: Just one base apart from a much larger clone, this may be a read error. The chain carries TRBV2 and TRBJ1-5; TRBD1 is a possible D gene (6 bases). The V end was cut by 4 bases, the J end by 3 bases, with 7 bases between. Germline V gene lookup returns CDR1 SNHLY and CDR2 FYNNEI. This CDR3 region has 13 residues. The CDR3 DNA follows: TGTGCCAGCAGTGGGGACAACAATCAGCCCCAGCATTTT. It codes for CASSGDNNQPQHF.

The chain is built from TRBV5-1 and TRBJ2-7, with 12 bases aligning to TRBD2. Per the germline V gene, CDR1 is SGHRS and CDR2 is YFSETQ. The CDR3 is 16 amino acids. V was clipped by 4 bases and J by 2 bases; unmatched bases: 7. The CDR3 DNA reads TGCGCCAGCAGCCCCGGACTAGCGGGGACGGCCTACGAGCAGTACTTC. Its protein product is CASSPGLAGTAYEQYF.

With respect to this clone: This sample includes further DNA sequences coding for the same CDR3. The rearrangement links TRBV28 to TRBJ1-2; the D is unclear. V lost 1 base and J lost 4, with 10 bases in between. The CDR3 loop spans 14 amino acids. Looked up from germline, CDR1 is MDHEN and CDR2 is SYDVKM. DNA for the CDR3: TGTGCCAGCAGTTTATTGGCAGGTAGCTATGGCTACACCTTC. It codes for CASSLLAGSYGYTF.

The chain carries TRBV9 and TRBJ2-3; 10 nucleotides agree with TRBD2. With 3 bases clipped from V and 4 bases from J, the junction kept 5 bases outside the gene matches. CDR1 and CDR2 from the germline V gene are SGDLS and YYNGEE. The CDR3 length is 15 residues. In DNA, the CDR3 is TGTGCCAGCAGCGGCTTAGCGGGAGGCCCAGATACGCAGTATTTT. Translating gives CASSGLAGGPDTQYF.

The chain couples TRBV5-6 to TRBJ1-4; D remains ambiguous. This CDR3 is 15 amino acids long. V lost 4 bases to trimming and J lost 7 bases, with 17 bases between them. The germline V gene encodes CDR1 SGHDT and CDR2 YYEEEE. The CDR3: CASSLPFANGEKLFF. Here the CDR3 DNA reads TGTGCCAGCAGCCTCCCTTTTGCGAACGGTGAAAAACTGTTTTTT.

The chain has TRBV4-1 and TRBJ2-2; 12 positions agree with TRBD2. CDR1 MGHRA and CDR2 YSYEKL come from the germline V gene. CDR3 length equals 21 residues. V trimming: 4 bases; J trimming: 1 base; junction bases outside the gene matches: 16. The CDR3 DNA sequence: TGCGCCAGCAGCCGCAGCCGGGGAGGGACTAGCGGGTCGTGGAACACCGGGGAGCTGTTTTTT. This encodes CASSRSRGGTSGSWNTGELFF.

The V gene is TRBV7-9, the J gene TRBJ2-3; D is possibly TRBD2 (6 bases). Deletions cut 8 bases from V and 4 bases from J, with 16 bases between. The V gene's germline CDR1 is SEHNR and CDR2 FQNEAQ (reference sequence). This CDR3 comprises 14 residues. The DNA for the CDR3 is TGTGCCAGCCGCTGGGGGGAGTCGGCAGATACGCAGTATTTT. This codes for CASRWGESADTQYF.

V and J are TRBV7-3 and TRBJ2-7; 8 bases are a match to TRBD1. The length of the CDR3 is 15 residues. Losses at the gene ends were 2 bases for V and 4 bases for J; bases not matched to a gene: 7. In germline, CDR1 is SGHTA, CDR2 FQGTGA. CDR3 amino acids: CASSLSAGGAYEQYF. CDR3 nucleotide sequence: TGTGCCAGCAGCTTATCAGCAGGGGGCGCGTACGAGCAGTACTTC.

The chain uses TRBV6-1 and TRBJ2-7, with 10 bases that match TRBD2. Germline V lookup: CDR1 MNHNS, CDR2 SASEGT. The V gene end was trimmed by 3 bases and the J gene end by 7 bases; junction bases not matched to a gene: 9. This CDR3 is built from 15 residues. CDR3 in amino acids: CASSEQREGLGEQYF. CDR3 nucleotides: TGTGCCAGCAGTGAGCAGCGGGAGGGCCTAGGAGAGCAGTACTTC.